Shown below are 10 T cell receptor gamma chains from a single sample sequenced in a study of gamma delta lymphoproliferative disorders and STAT genes. PBMCs from patients and controls supplied the genomic DNA for sequencing. TCRdb reprocessed the multiplex PCR reads through CATT. The sample gives roughly 3,000 gamma-chain clones, less than 9% of which show up once; 15% to 20% is in the top ten. Sequenced: blood. Every receptor here comes from a human donor in good health.

In its sample, this clone is medium-sized. The V and J genes are TRGV9 and TRGJP. TCRdb carries no J gene annotation; the J gene was assigned here by matching the DNA with germline. CDR3 length equals 17 residues. Germline trimming cut 3 bases from V and 7 bases from J; bases unmatched to any gene: 9. Germline assignment: CDR1 GITISATS and CDR2 ISYDGTV (reference sequence). The CDR3 sequence is CALWEQRMELGKKIKVF. The CDR3 DNA sequence: TGTGCCTTGTGGGAGCAACGCATGGAGTTGGGCAAAAAAATCAAGGTATTT.

The rearrangement joins TRGV9 to TRGJ1 or TRGJ2. As TCRdb names no J gene, one was assigned here on the basis of a DNA match to germline. J lost 2 bases, V lost 10 bases, and 11 bases had no gene match. In germline, CDR1 is GITISATS, CDR2 ISYDGTV (reference sequence). This CDR3 region has 13 residues. In DNA, the CDR3 is TGTGCCTTTGGGAGGGGCCATTATTATAAGAAACTCTTT. This codes for CAFGRGHYYKKLF.

By share of the sample, this clone is medium-sized. V usage is TRGV4 and J usage is TRGJ1 or TRGJ2. The J gene, absent from TCRdb, was called here by matching the DNA to germline. V shed 9 bases, J shed 6 bases, and the junction held 14 bases outside the gene matches. The CDR3 has 13 amino acids. CDR1 is EGSTGY and CDR2 is YDSYTSSV in the germline V gene. The CDR3 DNA reads TGTGCCACCGAGGTTCTTTATGGTTATAAGAAACTCTTT. Its translation: CATEVLYGYKKLF.

By sample share, this clone is medium-sized. The V gene is TRGV8, the J gene TRGJP2. TCRdb is silent on the J gene; assignment here came from matching the DNA to germline. Trimming took 0 bases from V and 8 from J; bases not matched to a gene: 3. Germline CDR1 reads VENAVY; CDR2 reads YDSYNSRV. The CDR3 is 13 amino acids. The CDR3 reads CATWDRQDWIKTF. CDR3 bases: TGTGCCACCTGGGATAGGCAGGATTGGATCAAGACGTTT.

In its sample, this clone ranks as medium-sized. This chain connects TRGV10 to TRGJ1 or TRGJ2. Here the J gene came from matching the DNA to germline, since TCRdb omits it. TRGV10 is marked as an open reading frame, function uncertain. This CDR3 has 16 amino acids. V was pared by 8 bases and J by 3 bases, with 17 bases of the junction left unmatched. As DNA, the CDR3 is TGTGCTGCGTGGGATCACACAACTACGATTTATTATAAGAAACTCTTT. Protein product: CAAWDHTTTIYYKKLF.

This clone is labeled as medium-sized. The chain has TRGV3 and TRGJ1 or TRGJ2. The J gene comes from matching the DNA to germline here; TCRdb lacks it. The germline V gene has CDR1 VTNTFY and CDR2 YDVSTARD (reference sequence). The junction had 6 bases not matched to a gene; V was cut back by 1 base and J by 0 bases. The CDR3 is 15 residues long. CDR3 coding DNA: TGTGCCACCTGGGACAGCCCTTCGAATTATTATAAGAAACTCTTT. This gives the protein CATWDSPSNYYKKLF.

By sample fraction, this clone is medium-sized. In DNA form, the CDR3 reads TGTGCTGCGTGGGCCCCCCCAATCACTGGTTGGTTCAAGATATTT. It is translated as CAAWAPPITGWFKIF. The chain links TRGV10 to TRGJP1. TCRdb is silent on the J gene; assignment here came from matching the DNA to germline. TRGV10 is treated as an ORF (open reading frame) with a function not yet certain. This CDR3 comprises 15 residues. Losses at the gene ends were 8 bases for V and 4 bases for J; bases not matched to a gene: 11.

This clone qualifies as hyperexpanded. The same CDR3 arises from other DNA sequences in this sample as well. The chain is built from TRGV9 and TRGJP. In the absence of a J gene in TCRdb, the DNA was matched to germline to assign it here. The CDR3 is 16 amino acids. V trimming: 0 bases; J trimming: 6 bases; junction bases outside the gene matches: 2. Germline V gene data show CDR1 as GITISATS and CDR2 as ISYDGTV (reference sequence). This CDR3 reads CALWEVPELGKKIKVF. CDR3 in DNA: TGTGCCTTGTGGGAGGTGCCAGAGTTGGGCAAAAAAATCAAGGTATTT.

By proportion, this clone is medium-sized. The chain recombines TRGV10 with TRGJ1 or TRGJ2. Because TCRdb records no J gene, it was assigned here through a match of the DNA to germline. TRGV10 qualifies as an ORF whose function is uncertain. The V gene end was trimmed by 8 bases and the J gene end by 5 bases; junction bases not matched to a gene: 19. The CDR3 spans 16 residues. This chain's CDR3 is CAAWDPRTQLDYKKLF. The CDR3 nucleotides are TGTGCTGCGTGGGATCCCCGCACACAGTTGGATTATAAGAAACTCTTT.

This clone is termed medium-sized (0.01 to 0.1%). Within the sample, other DNA sequences also encode this same CDR3. The CDR3 spells CATWDGPYYKKLF. In nucleotides, the CDR3 is TGTGCCACCTGGGATGGGCCCTATTATAAGAAACTCTTT. J is TRGJ1 or TRGJ2 and V is TRGV4. The J gene comes from matching the DNA to germline here; TCRdb lacks it. The germline gives CDR1 EGSTGY, CDR2 YDSYTSSV. This CDR3 comprises 13 residues. With V trimmed by 0 bases and J by 4 bases, 3 bases remained unmatched.